The 21 T cell receptor beta chains below were found in one sample sequenced in a study of Tregs in tolerant kidney transplant recipients. Sequenced by immunoSEQ multiplex PCR; TCRdb stores in-frame clones only, minus some. Across about 48,000 clones, the top ten clones capture about 0.82% of the sample. Sequenced material: CD4+ T cells from blood, taken before the transplant. These receptors all come from a human donor who received a combined kidney and bone marrow transplant.

Note on this clone: The observed sequence ends 3 residues before the CDR3 terminus, with the missing tail filled in from the germline J gene. This chain connects TRBV18 to TRBJ2-3, with 11 bases matching TRBD2. This CDR3 comprises 15 residues. Per the germline V gene, CDR1 is KGHSH and CDR2 is LQKENI. Losses at the gene ends were 4 bases for V and 3 bases for J; bases not matched to a gene: 3. CDR3 bases read: TGTGCCAGCTCACGTAGCGGGAGGGGAACAGATACG. Translating gives CASSRSGRGTDT. The full-length CDR3 reads as CASSRSGRGTDTQYF.

Comments on this clone: The CDR3 end is not reached by the read, which stops 3 residues before it; the germline J gene fills it in. The V call is TRBV10-1, the J call TRBJ2-2; D gene ambiguous. Trimming took 2 bases from V and 1 from J, leaving 8 bases between them. This CDR3 contains 15 residues. The germline CDR1 and CDR2 sequences are WNHNN and SYGVQD (reference sequence). CDR3 sequence reads: CASSERPGNTGELFF. The covered CDR3 bases are TGCGCCAGCAGTGAGCGTCCAGGGAACACCGGGGAG.

On this clone itself: The read gets to within 3 residues of the CDR3 end, and the germline J gene fills in the rest. The chain joins TRBV5-1 to TRBJ1-1; a weak D match, TRBD1 (6 bases). The V end lost 1 base, the J end lost 4 bases, and 8 bases lay between the germline ends. CDR3 length equals 13 residues. Germline CDR1 reads SGHRS; CDR2 reads YFSETQ. The CDR3 loop is CASSLQGRTEAFF. The covered CDR3 bases are TGCGCCAGCAGCTTGCAGGGGCGCACTGAA.

As for this clone: The CDR3 is cut off 3 residues early in the read; its end comes from the germline J gene. The J gene is TRBJ2-1, the V gene TRBV6-2 or TRBV6-3, with 7 bases fitting TRBD2. CDR3 length: 14 residues. V lost 7 bases and J lost 4; bases outside the gene matches: 7. Germline V gene sequence: CDR1 MNHEY, CDR2 SVGEGT. Partial CDR3 DNA: TGTGCCAGCACGCGGCTAGCGGCTTACAATGAG. Translated: CASTRLAAYNE. The whole CDR3 sequence is CASTRLAAYNEQFF.

A word on this clone: With the read ending 3 residues before the CDR3 end, the germline J gene is used to fill in that end. This chain connects TRBV7-7 to TRBJ2-1, with 9 bases identical to TRBD1. The CDR3 is 16 residues long. The germline V gene encodes CDR1 SSHAT and CDR2 FNYEAQ (reference sequence). V gave up 5 bases and J gave up 7 bases; unmatched junction bases: 12. The covered CDR3 bases are TGTGCCAGCAGCCTGGGGACAGGGACTGTTTGGAATGAG. This sequence encodes CASSLGTGTVWNE. The complete CDR3 protein is CASSLGTGTVWNEQFF.

Comments on this clone: The read finishes 3 residues shy of the CDR3 end, and the germline J gene is used to complete it. The chain carries TRBV5-1 and TRBJ1-6; D is unclear. V dropped 0 bases and J dropped 5 bases, with 12 bases sitting between them. Germline V gene lookup returns CDR1 SGHRS and CDR2 YFSETQ. The CDR3 loop spans 16 amino acids. CDR3 DNA, as far as it was read: TGCGCCAGCAGCTTGGAGAGGGTCGAGAATAATTCACCC. This encodes CASSLERVENNSP. The whole CDR3 region reads CASSLERVENNSPLHF.

On this clone itself: The CDR3 end falls 3 residues outside the read, so it is completed with the germline J gene. The chain is built from TRBV7-2 and TRBJ2-3; D is ambiguous. This CDR3 spans 13 amino acids. The V and J ends lost 1 base and 5 bases respectively, with 7 bases between them. CDR1 and CDR2 from the germline V gene are SGHTA and FQGNSA. This CDR3 reads CASSLEGQDTQYF. The sequenced part of the CDR3 DNA is TGTGCCAGCAGCTTAGAAGGCCAAGATACG.

CDR3: CASSSLTQRDYEQYF. CDR3 bases read: TGTGCCAGCTCATCCCTGACTCAGCGCGACTACGAG. This chain links TRBV18 with TRBJ2-7; D remains ambiguous. The CDR3 end is not reached by the read, which stops 3 residues before it; the germline J gene fills it in. The CDR3 covers 15 residues. Germline V CDR1 and CDR2: KGHSH, LQKENI. Trimming cost V 5 bases and J 3 bases, with 17 bases left between them.

For this clone: The read ends 3 residues shy of where the CDR3 ends; the end is completed using the germline J gene. The genes are TRBV19 and TRBJ2-7; 9 nucleotides match TRBD1. After removal of 5 bases from V and 5 bases from J, the junction contained 10 bases not matched to a gene. Germline CDR1 reads LNHDA; CDR2 reads SQIVND (reference sequence). The CDR3 loop spans 15 amino acids. The sequenced CDR3 bases are TGTGCCAGTAGTTCCGGGACAGGGAGTGGCCACGAG. Translated: CASSSGTGSGHE. Given in full, the CDR3 is CASSSGTGSGHEQYF.

As to this clone: The read halts 3 residues ahead of the CDR3 end, with the missing end drawn from the germline J gene. The chain employs TRBV6-1 and TRBJ2-2; D possibly corresponds to TRBD1 (5 bases). The CDR3 consists of 15 residues. Per the germline V gene, CDR1 is MNHNS and CDR2 is SASEGT. The V and J ends lost 1 base and 0 bases respectively, with 6 bases between them. The CDR3 protein is CASSEGTSNTGELFF. CDR3 bases read: TGTGCCAGCAGTGAAGGGACATCGAACACCGGGGAG.

As regards this clone: The read is 3 residues too short to cover the CDR3 end, so that end is filled in from the germline J gene. V usage is TRBV6-1 and J usage is TRBJ2-5, with TRBD2 matching 9 bases. The CDR3 totals 14 residues. The V and J ends lost 4 bases and 7 bases, in that order; junction bases with no gene match: 7. Germline CDR1 MNHNS, CDR2 SASEGT. The CDR3 region is CASSVAGGYPTQYF. The sequenced CDR3 bases are TGTGCCAGCAGTGTGGCGGGGGGGTACCCGACC.

A remark on this clone: The CDR3 goes on 3 residues after the read ends, and that part is filled in from the germline J gene. The V and J genes are TRBV7-2 and TRBJ1-4; D possibly corresponds to TRBD1 (6 bases). CDR3 size: 15 residues. The V end lost 3 bases, the J end lost 5 bases, and 13 bases lay between the germline ends. Germline assignment: CDR1 SGHTA and CDR2 FQGNSA. CDR3 loop: CASSFGGPRNEKLFF. CDR3 DNA, as far as it was read: TGTGCCAGCAGCTTTGGGGGCCCAAGAAATGAAAAA.

About this clone itself: Sequencing ends 3 residues short of the CDR3 end; the germline J gene provides the rest. The V and J genes are TRBV12-5 and TRBJ1-2, with D perhaps matching TRBD1 (6 bases). V lost 6 bases, J lost 4 bases, and 9 bases lay in between. The CDR3 consists of 12 residues. From germline, CDR1 is LGHNT and CDR2 FRNRAP. CDR3 bases read: TGTGCTAGTGGCATGGACAGCTATGGC. This sequence encodes CASGMDSYG. The full CDR3 protein is CASGMDSYGYTF.

In regard to this clone: The sequence runs out 3 residues before the end of the CDR3; the remainder is reconstructed from the germline J gene. The chain couples TRBV19 to TRBJ2-1; TRBD1 aligns across 8 bases. The V gene's germline CDR1 is LNHDA and CDR2 SQIVND (reference sequence). The CDR3 consists of 17 residues. Germline trimming cut 5 bases from V and 9 bases from J; bases unmatched to any gene: 18. Incomplete CDR3 DNA: TGTGCCAGTAGTTTCCTACTAAGTGCAGGGGGCTTCACTGAG. Residues: CASSFLLSAGGFTE. The full CDR3 protein is CASSFLLSAGGFTEQFF.

Note on this clone: The CDR3 end falls 3 residues outside the read, so it is completed with the germline J gene. The V gene is TRBV7-6, the J gene TRBJ1-4, with D maybe TRBD1 (6 bases). Germline V gene sequence: CDR1 SGHVS, CDR2 FNYEAQ. This CDR3 is built from 15 residues. V lost 5 bases, J lost 4 bases, and 14 bases lay in between. CDR3 residues: CASSQTGNLNEKLFF. The covered CDR3 bases are TGTGCCAGCAGCCAAACAGGGAATCTTAATGAAAAA.

On this clone itself: The read stops 3 residues short of the end of the CDR3; the missing end is completed from the germline J gene. This chain uses TRBV30 with TRBJ2-1, with TRBD2 matching 9 bases. The V gene end was trimmed by 8 bases and the J gene end by 4 bases; junction bases not matched to a gene: 3. CDR1 is GTSNPN and CDR2 is SVGIG in the germline V gene (reference sequence). This CDR3 is 12 amino acids long. The CDR3 protein is CAGGGGYNEQFF. The DNA read from the CDR3 is TGTGCCGGCGGGGGGGGATACAATGAG.

About this clone itself: The missing CDR3 end, 3 residues past where the read stops, is filled in from the germline J gene. This sequence joins TRBV5-1 and TRBJ1-2, with D possibly TRBD1 on 5 matching bases. Between the trimmed V and J ends, which lost 1 base and 4 bases, there was a span of 5 bases. CDR3 length equals 12 residues. Germline assignment: CDR1 SGHRS and CDR2 YFSETQ. Partial CDR3 DNA: TGCGCCAGCAGCTTGCAGGGCTATGGC. Translation: CASSLQGYG. The full CDR3 protein reads CASSLQGYGYTF.

Comment on this clone: Read data end 3 residues before the CDR3 end; the end is taken from the germline J gene. The chain recombines TRBV7-9 with TRBJ1-2; a possible D gene is TRBD1 (6 bases). V was clipped by 1 base and J by 4 bases, with 7 bases between them. In germline, CDR1 is SEHNR, CDR2 FQNEAQ (reference sequence). This CDR3 is built from 13 residues. The CDR3 protein is CASSLVGAYGYTF. The DNA read from the CDR3 is TGTGCCAGCAGCTTAGTGGGGGCCTATGGC.

With regard to this clone: The read terminates 3 residues before the CDR3 end, so the remaining end is supplied by the germline J gene. The V gene is TRBV19, the J gene TRBJ1-3, with D possibly being TRBD1 (6 bases). Per the germline V gene, CDR1 is LNHDA and CDR2 is SQIVND (reference sequence). CDR3 size: 14 residues. The V and J ends lost 9 bases and 3 bases respectively, with 15 bases between them. The DNA read from the CDR3 is TGTGCCAGCGCTCGGGGGGCGGGTGGAAACACC. It encodes CASARGAGGNT. The whole CDR3 reads CASARGAGGNTIYF.

Worth noting for this clone: The read comes to an end 3 residues before the CDR3 does, leaving the germline J gene to fill in the end. V gene TRBV19 combines with J gene TRBJ1-5; D is possibly TRBD1 (6 bases). Germline V gene sequence: CDR1 LNHDA, CDR2 SQIVND (reference sequence). Trimming removed 6 bases at V and 7 bases at J, with 22 bases between. The CDR3 totals 16 residues. The sequenced CDR3 bases are TGTGCCAGTAGCCCCCCCATGGACAGACGACGCCAGCCC. Translated: CASSPPMDRRRQP. The whole CDR3 sequence is CASSPPMDRRRQPQHF.

For this clone: Sequencing ends 3 residues short of the CDR3 end; the germline J gene provides the rest. The V gene is TRBV18, the J gene TRBJ2-7, with TRBD2 matching 9 bases. Trimming at V came to 3 bases and at J to 4 bases, leaving 1 base not matched to a gene. This CDR3 is built from 13 residues. Per the germline V gene, CDR1 is KGHSH and CDR2 is LQKENI. The CDR3 is CASSPTSGYEQYF. The sequenced CDR3 bases are TGTGCCAGCTCACCGACTAGCGGTTACGAG.